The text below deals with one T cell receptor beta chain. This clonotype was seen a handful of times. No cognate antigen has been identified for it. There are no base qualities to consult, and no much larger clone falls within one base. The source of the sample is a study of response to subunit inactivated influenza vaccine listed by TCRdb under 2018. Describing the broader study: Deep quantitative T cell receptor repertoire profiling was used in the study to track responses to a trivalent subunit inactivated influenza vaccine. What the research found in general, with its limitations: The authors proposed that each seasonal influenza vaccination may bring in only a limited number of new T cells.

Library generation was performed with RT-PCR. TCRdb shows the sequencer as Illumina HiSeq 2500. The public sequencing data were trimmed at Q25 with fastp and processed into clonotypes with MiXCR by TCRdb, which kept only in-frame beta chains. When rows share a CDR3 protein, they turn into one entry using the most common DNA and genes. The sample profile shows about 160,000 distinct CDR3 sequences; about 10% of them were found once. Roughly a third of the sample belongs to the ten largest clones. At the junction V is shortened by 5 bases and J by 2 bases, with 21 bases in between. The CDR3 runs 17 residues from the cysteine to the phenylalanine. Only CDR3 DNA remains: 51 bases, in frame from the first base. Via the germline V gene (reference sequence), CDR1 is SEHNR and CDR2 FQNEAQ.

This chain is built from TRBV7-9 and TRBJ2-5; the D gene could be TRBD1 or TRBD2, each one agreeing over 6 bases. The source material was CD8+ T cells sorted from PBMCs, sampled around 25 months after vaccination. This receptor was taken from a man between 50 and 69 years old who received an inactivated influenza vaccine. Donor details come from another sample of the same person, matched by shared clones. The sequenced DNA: TGTGCCAGCAGCCGAAGCTTGTCGGGGGCACTACAAGAGACCCAGTACTTC. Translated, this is CASSRSLSGALQETQYF.